Listed here are 25 T cell receptor beta chains from one sample, sequenced in a study of beta chain features in type 1 diabetes. The study, taken as a whole, reports: Moderate yet significant TCRB CDR3 shortening was seen in Type 1 diabetes patients in all four CD4+ subsets.

Sequencing targeted expressed TCRB transcripts, as all isolated RNA had been reverse transcribed. Produced via immunoSEQ multiplex PCR; TCRdb's table is partial and in-frame only. The sample shows around 710,000 clones, over 10% of them seen only once. Their antigens are not known. The sequenced sample consisted of naive CD4+ T cells from blood. All receptors derive from a man aged 25-40 years with type 1 diabetes.

Only a few counts were recorded for this clone. The rearrangement uses TRBV9 and TRBJ1-1; D call uncertain. V dropped 2 bases and J dropped 1 base, with 12 bases sitting between them. The CDR3 loop spans 15 amino acids. Germline V gene data show CDR1 as SGDLS and CDR2 as YYNGEE. CDR3 region: CASSVHVEPNTEAFF. The CDR3 nucleotides are TGTGCCAGCAGCGTTCACGTGGAGCCGAACACTGAAGCTTTCTTT.

This clone was seen more than once but under ten times. This chain links TRBV7-2 with TRBJ2-1, with 8 bases identical to TRBD2. V shed 5 bases and J 2 bases; nucleotides not matched to a gene: 8. This CDR3 contains 16 residues. Germline lookup yields CDR1 SGHTA and CDR2 FQGNSA. CDR3 coding DNA: TGTGCCAGCAGCCTGTACAGCGGGGGTGCCTACAATGAGCAGTTCTTC. The encoded protein is CASSLYSGGAYNEQFF. Full variable domain (outside the CDR3, taken from reference TRBV7-2 and TRBJ2-1): GAGVSQSPSNKVTEKGKDVELRCDPISGHTALYWYRQSLGQGLEFLIYFQGNSAPDKSGLPSDRFSAERTGGSVSTLTIQRTQQEDSAVYLCASSLYSGGAYNEQFFGPGTRLTVL.

This clone was observed a few times. The J gene is TRBJ2-7, the V gene TRBV7-2, with 8 bases matching TRBD2. Germline V gives CDR1 SGHTA, CDR2 FQGNSA. This CDR3 is built from 15 residues. Trimming took 2 bases from V and 0 from J; bases not matched to a gene: 3. DNA for the CDR3: TGTGCCAGCAGCTTATATAGCGGGGCCTCCTACGAGCAGTACTTC. Encoded protein: CASSLYSGASYEQYF.

The chain is built from TRBV7-9 and TRBJ2-2; 10 bases match TRBD2. In germline, CDR1 is SEHNR, CDR2 FQNEAQ (reference sequence). CDR3 length: 18 amino acids. With V trimmed by 6 bases and J by 1 base, 11 bases remained unmatched. Here the CDR3 reads CASRFPWRLAGNTGELFF. In nucleotides, the CDR3 is TGTGCCAGCAGATTCCCATGGAGACTAGCGGGGAACACCGGGGAGCTGTTTTTT.

This chain links TRBV2 with TRBJ1-2; D perhaps matches TRBD1 (5 bases). The V gene's germline CDR1 is SNHLY and CDR2 FYNNEI. Deletions cut 3 bases from V and 4 bases from J, with 12 bases between. CDR3 size: 14 residues. In DNA form, the CDR3 reads TGTGCCAGCAGTGACAGGGAAGTCGGCTATGGCTACACCTTC. This encodes CASSDREVGYGYTF.

This clone was seen more than once but under ten times. This chain connects TRBV6-5 to TRBJ1-2, with TRBD1 identical over 8 bases. The CDR3 is 13 amino acids. Germline CDR1 and CDR2: MNHEY and SVGAGI. V shed 4 bases, J shed 7 bases, and the junction held 5 bases outside the gene matches. The CDR3 loop is CASSFGQGGGYTF. For the CDR3, the DNA is TGTGCCAGCAGTTTCGGACAGGGTGGTGGCTACACCTTC.

This clone was found a few times. The CDR3 region has the DNA TGCGCCAGCAGCCACGGCCCCGGGACAGGGGTGGTGGCAGAGACCCAGTACTTC. It specifies CASSHGPGTGVVAETQYF. The V and J genes are TRBV4-3 and TRBJ2-5; TRBD1 matches at 10 bases. Per germline, CDR1 LGHNA and CDR2 YSLEER. The CDR3 covers 18 residues. The ends lost 3 bases at V and 4 bases at J; junction bases unmatched: 14.

The rearrangement joins TRBV27 to TRBJ2-1; D is undetermined. Germline CDR1 MNHEY, CDR2 SMNVEV (reference sequence). This CDR3 is 15 amino acids long. The V gene lost 5 bases and the J gene lost 4 bases, with 15 bases spanning the gap. CDR3 amino acids: CASSPFPRAYNEQFF. The CDR3 DNA follows: TGTGCCAGCAGTCCATTCCCTCGGGCTTACAATGAGCAGTTCTTC.

This sequence joins TRBV7-9 and TRBJ2-5, with 7 bases that match TRBD1. The J call is uncertain, as TRBJ2-7 better fits the DNA end. The CDR3 spans 15 residues. Germline V gene data show CDR1 as SEHNR and CDR2 as FQNEAQ (reference sequence). The CDR3 DNA is TGTGCCAGCAGCCCCACCGGGGACAGAGCCTACGAGCAGTACTTC. Translated, it gives CASSPTGDRAYEQYF.

This clone was counted a few times. The V call is TRBV7-2, the J call TRBJ1-3; 7 bases line up with TRBD1. J lost 2 bases, V lost 0 bases, and 1 base had no gene match. The CDR3 runs 15 residues. CDR1 and CDR2 from the germline V gene are SGHTA and FQGNSA. The CDR3 is CASSLATGTGNTIYF. CDR3 DNA sequence: TGTGCCAGCAGCTTAGCGACAGGGACTGGAAACACCATATATTTT.

This clone has just a few counts. The chain couples TRBV4-3 to TRBJ2-1; 11 bases are shared with TRBD2. Trimming at V came to 5 bases and at J to 0 bases, leaving 12 bases not matched to a gene. In germline, CDR1 is LGHNA, CDR2 YSLEER. The CDR3 totals 19 residues. This CDR3 reads CASSSKTGTSGHSYNEQFF. The DNA for the CDR3 is TGCGCCAGCAGCTCAAAAACCGGGACTAGCGGCCACTCCTACAATGAGCAGTTCTTC.

This rearrangement joins TRBV11-2 to TRBJ2-7; D is perhaps TRBD1 (5 bases). The V gene's germline CDR1 is SGHAT and CDR2 FQNNGV. CDR3 length equals 12 residues. V was pared by 4 bases and J by 5 bases, with 9 bases between. Here the CDR3 DNA reads TGTGCCAGCAGCTCAGGGTCCAACGAGCAGTACTTC. It yields the protein CASSSGSNEQYF.

This clone was seen a handful of times. The rearrangement joins TRBV9 to TRBJ2-7; no clear D. Germline V lookup: CDR1 SGDLS, CDR2 YYNGEE. Trimming stripped 4 bases from V and 0 bases from J, with 11 bases between. The CDR3 is 14 residues long. Here the CDR3 reads CASSLRTSSYEQYF. The CDR3 DNA sequence: TGTGCCAGCAGCTTAAGGACGAGCTCCTACGAGCAGTACTTC.

The V and J genes are TRBV9 and TRBJ1-2, with 8 bases that match TRBD1. Trimming at V came to 5 bases and at J to 4 bases, leaving 10 bases not matched to a gene. Germline CDR1 reads SGDLS; CDR2 reads YYNGEE. This CDR3 is built from 15 residues. The DNA of the CDR3 is TGTGCCAGCAGGGGACTCCCGGGACAGGCCTATGGCTACACCTTC. Residues: CASRGLPGQAYGYTF.

This clone was counted between two and nine times. This rearrangement joins TRBV5-1 to TRBJ1-2; a weak D match, TRBD1 (6 bases). Trimming removed 0 bases at V and 4 bases at J, with 13 bases between. CDR1 and CDR2 (germline): SGHRS, YFSETQ. This CDR3 spans 15 amino acids. The CDR3, as DNA: TGCGCCAGCAGCTTGGCAGCGACAGGAGCCTATGGCTACACCTTC. This translates into CASSLAATGAYGYTF.

This clone was counted between two and nine times. The rearrangement joins TRBV6-6 to TRBJ2-3; D unclear. The V gene's germline CDR1 is MNHNY and CDR2 SVGAGI (reference sequence). The CDR3 is 9 amino acids. Trimming stripped 7 bases from V and 4 bases from J, with 0 bases between. The CDR3 sequence is CASTDTQYF. In DNA form, the CDR3 reads TGTGCCAGCACAGATACGCAGTATTTT.

This clone came up a few times. The chain combines TRBV11-2 with TRBJ2-3; 7 bases line up with TRBD1. Germline V CDR1 and CDR2: SGHAT, FQNNGV. V was pared by 6 bases and J by 0 bases, with 9 bases of the junction left unmatched. The CDR3 contains 16 residues. CDR3 bases: TGTGCCAGCAGACAAGTAGGGGGACAGAGCACAGATACGCAGTATTTT. This codes for CASRQVGGQSTDTQYF. Drawing the rest from reference TRBV11-2 and TRBJ2-3, the complete variable domain is EAGVAQSPRYKIIEKRQSVAFWCNPISGHATLYWYQQILGQGPKLLIQFQNNGVVDDSQLPKDRFSAERLKGVDSTLKIQPAKLEDSAVYLCASRQVGGQSTDTQYFGPGTRLTVL.

The chain joins TRBV9 to TRBJ2-7; D tentatively fits TRBD1 or TRBD2 (5 bases each). Germline assignment: CDR1 SGDLS and CDR2 YYNGEE. The CDR3 is 15 residues long. V was cut by 0 bases and J by 4 bases, with 14 bases left in between. The CDR3 coding sequence is TGTGCCAGCAGCGTAGACGGGACCGTAGTATACGAGCAGTACTTC. This encodes CASSVDGTVVYEQYF.

This clone was detected only a few times. The CDR3 loop is CASSPRTGGDEKLFF. CDR3 coding DNA: TGTGCCAGCTCTCCTAGGACAGGAGGGGATGAAAAACTGTTTTTT. This chain connects TRBV18 to TRBJ1-4; 7 bases are a match to TRBD1. In germline, CDR1 is KGHSH, CDR2 LQKENI. The CDR3 consists of 15 residues. V was pared by 6 bases and J by 6 bases, with 10 bases of the junction left unmatched.

This rearrangement joins TRBV6-4 to TRBJ2-1, with D possibly matching TRBD2 (5 bases). CDR1 is MRHNA, CDR2 SNTAGT, per germline. This CDR3 has 15 amino acids. V lost 3 bases and J lost 4, with 13 bases in between. The CDR3 here is CASSEEDGEYNEQFF. The CDR3 DNA sequence: TGTGCCAGCAGTGAGGAGGACGGGGAGTACAATGAGCAGTTCTTC.

The chain has TRBV4-2 and TRBJ2-5; D not resolved. The CDR3 is made up of 14 amino acids. Trimming pared 1 base from V and 1 base from J, leaving 7 bases between. Germline values: CDR1 LGHNA, CDR2 YNFKEQ. In nucleotides, the CDR3 is TGTGCCAGCAGCCAAGGGTACAGCCAAGAGACCCAGTACTTC. Encoded protein: CASSQGYSQETQYF.

This clone was found a few times. This chain's CDR3 is CASSLNGWYEQYF. The CDR3 nucleotides are TGTGCCAGCAGCTTAAACGGGTGGTACGAGCAGTACTTC. The V gene is TRBV11-2, the J gene TRBJ2-7; D remains unclear. The CDR3 contains 13 residues. From germline, CDR1 is SGHAT and CDR2 FQNNGV. V shed 2 bases and J shed 4 bases, with 9 bases lying between them.

In this sample, this clone turned up a few times. This chain uses TRBV4-3 with TRBJ2-3; D may be TRBD1 (6 bases). The CDR3 sequence is 16 residues long. Trimming took off 0 bases at V and 3 bases at J, with 13 bases between the two ends. From germline, CDR1 is LGHNA and CDR2 YSLEER. CDR3 amino acids: CASSQEVGTKTDTQYF. The CDR3 DNA follows: TGCGCCAGCAGCCAAGAAGTAGGGACAAAAACAGATACGCAGTATTTT.

V is TRBV5-1 and J is TRBJ2-5, with TRBD1 matching over 9 bases. This CDR3 has 14 amino acids. V lost 5 bases and J lost 4; bases outside the gene matches: 6. The germline gives CDR1 SGHRS, CDR2 YFSETQ. The CDR3 nucleotides read TGCGCCAGCAGGGTCCCGGGACAGGGAGAGACCCAGTACTTC. Residues: CASRVPGQGETQYF.

There are a few counts of this clone. The genes are TRBV5-4 and TRBJ1-2; D is ambiguous. CDR3 size: 15 residues. Germline lookup yields CDR1 SGHNT and CDR2 YYREEE (reference sequence). Trimming took off 3 bases at V and 7 bases at J, with 19 bases between the two ends. CDR3 nucleotide sequence: TGTGCCAGCAGCTACTACTCAACAGCTACGGTTGGCTACACCTTC. Protein sequence: CASSYYSTATVGYTF.